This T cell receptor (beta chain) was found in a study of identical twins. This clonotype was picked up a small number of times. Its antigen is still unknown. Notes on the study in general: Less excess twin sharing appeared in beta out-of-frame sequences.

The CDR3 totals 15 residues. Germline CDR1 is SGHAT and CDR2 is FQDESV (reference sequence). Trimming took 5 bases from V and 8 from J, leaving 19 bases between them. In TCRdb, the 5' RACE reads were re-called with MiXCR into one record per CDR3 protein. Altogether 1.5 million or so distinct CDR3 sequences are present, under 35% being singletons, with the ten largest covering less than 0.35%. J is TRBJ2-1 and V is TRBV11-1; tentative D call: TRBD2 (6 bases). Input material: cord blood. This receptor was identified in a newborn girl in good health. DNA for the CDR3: TGTGCCAGCAGCCCCTGGTGGGGGGATGAGGATGAGCAGTTCTTC. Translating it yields CASSPWWGDEDEQFF.